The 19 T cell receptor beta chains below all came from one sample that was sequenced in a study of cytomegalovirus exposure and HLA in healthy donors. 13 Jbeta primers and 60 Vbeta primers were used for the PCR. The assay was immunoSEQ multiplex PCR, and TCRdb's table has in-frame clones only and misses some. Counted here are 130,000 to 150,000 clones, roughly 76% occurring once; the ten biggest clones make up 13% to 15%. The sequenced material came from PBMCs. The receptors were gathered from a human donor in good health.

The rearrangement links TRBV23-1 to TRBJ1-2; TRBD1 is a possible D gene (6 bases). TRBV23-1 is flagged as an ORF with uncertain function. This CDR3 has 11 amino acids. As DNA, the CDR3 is TGCGCTACCGGACAGACCTATGGCTACACCTTC. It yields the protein CATGQTYGYTF.

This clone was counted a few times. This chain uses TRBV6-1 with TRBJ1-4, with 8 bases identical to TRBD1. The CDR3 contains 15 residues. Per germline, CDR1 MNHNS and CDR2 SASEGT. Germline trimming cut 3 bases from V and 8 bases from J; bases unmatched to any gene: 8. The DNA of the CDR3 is TGTGCCAGCAGTGACCCCGGGACAGGTGGCGAAAAACTGTTTTTT. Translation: CASSDPGTGGEKLFF.

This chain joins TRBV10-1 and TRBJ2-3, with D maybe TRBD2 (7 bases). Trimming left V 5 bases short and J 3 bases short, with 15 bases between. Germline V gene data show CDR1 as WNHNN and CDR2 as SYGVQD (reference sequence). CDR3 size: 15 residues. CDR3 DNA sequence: TGCGCCAGCAGTCGGAGGGGGGGCCGGACAGATACGCAGTATTTT. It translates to CASSRRGGRTDTQYF.

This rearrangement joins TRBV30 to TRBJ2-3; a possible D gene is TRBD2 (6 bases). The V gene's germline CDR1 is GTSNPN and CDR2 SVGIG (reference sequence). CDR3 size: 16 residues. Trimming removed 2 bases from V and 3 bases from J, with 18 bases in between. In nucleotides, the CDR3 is TGTGCCTGGAGTACTTCCCGGGACTGGACTACAGATACGCAGTATTTT. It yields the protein CAWSTSRDWTTDTQYF.

CDR3 in amino acids: CASSSPGLWNIQYF. The CDR3 nucleotides read TGTGCCAGCAGCTCACCCGGACTATGGAACATTCAGTACTTC. The rearrangement links TRBV5-4 to TRBJ2-4, with D possibly matching TRBD2 (6 bases). The V end was cut by 3 bases, the J end by 7 bases, with 14 bases between. Germline values: CDR1 SGHNT, CDR2 YYREEE (reference sequence). The CDR3 totals 14 residues.

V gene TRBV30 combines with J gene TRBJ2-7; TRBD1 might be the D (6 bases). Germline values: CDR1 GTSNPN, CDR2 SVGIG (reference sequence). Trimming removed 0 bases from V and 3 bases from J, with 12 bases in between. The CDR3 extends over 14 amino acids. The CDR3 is CAWSVLTGSYEQYF. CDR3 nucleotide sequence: TGTGCCTGGAGTGTACTAACAGGGAGCTACGAGCAGTACTTC. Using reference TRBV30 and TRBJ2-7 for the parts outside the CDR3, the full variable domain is SQTIHQWPATLVQPVGSPLSLECTVEGTSNPNLYWYRQAAGRGLQLLFYSVGIGQISSEVPQNLSASRPQDRQFILSSKKLLLSDSGFYLCAWSVLTGSYEQYFGPGTRLTVT.

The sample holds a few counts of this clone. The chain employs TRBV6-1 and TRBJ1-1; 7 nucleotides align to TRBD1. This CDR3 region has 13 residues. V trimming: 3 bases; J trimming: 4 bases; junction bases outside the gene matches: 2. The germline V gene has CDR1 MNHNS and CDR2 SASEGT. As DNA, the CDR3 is TGTGCCAGCAGTGATGGGGACAGCACTGAAGCTTTCTTT. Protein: CASSDGDSTEAFF.

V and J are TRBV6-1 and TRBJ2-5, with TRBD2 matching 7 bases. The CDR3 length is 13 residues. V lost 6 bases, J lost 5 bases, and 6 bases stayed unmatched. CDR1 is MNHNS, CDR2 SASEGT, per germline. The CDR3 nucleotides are TGTGCCAGCAGAGGACTGGGGGGGGAGACCCAGTACTTC. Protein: CASRGLGGETQYF.

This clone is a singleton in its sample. This chain's CDR3 is CASTPTTGSYGYTF. The DNA for the CDR3 is TGTGCCAGCACCCCCACGACAGGGAGCTATGGCTACACCTTC. The V call is TRBV9, the J call TRBJ1-2, with TRBD1 matching over 7 bases. This CDR3 comprises 14 residues. Trimming took 6 bases from V and 4 from J; bases not matched to a gene: 9. Germline V gene lookup returns CDR1 SGDLS and CDR2 YYNGEE.

CDR3 in DNA: TGTGCCAGCAGCCGTCAGGGGGATACGCAGTATTTT. This translates into CASSRQGDTQYF. The rearrangement links TRBV11-2 to TRBJ2-3; TRBD1 is a possible D gene (6 bases). CDR3 length: 12 residues. V shed 5 bases and J shed 6 bases, with 9 bases lying between them. The germline V gene encodes CDR1 SGHAT and CDR2 FQNNGV.

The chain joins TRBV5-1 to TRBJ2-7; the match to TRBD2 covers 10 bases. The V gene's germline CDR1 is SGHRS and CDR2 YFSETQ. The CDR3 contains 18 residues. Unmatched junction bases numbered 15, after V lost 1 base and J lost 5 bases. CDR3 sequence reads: CASSLSRLAGLAKNEQYF. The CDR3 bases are TGCGCCAGCAGCTTGTCTCGTTTGGCGGGACTAGCGAAGAACGAGCAGTACTTC.

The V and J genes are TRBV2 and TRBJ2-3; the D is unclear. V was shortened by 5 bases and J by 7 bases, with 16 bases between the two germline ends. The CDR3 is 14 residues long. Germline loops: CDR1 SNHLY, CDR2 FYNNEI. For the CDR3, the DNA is TGTGCCAGCAGTAGATCAGATACTACGAATACGCAGTATTTT. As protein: CASSRSDTTNTQYF.

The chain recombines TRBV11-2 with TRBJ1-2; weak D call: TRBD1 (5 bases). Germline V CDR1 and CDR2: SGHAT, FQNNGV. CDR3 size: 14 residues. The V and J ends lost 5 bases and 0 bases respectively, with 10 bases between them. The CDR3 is CASSPDRANYGYTF. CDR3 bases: TGTGCCAGCAGCCCCGACAGAGCTAACTATGGCTACACCTTC.

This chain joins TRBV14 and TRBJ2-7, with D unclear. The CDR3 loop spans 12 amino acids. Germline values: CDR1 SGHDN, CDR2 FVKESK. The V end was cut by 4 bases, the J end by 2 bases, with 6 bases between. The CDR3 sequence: CASSLTAYEQYF. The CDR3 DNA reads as TGTGCCAGCAGCCTAACAGCCTACGAGCAGTACTTC.

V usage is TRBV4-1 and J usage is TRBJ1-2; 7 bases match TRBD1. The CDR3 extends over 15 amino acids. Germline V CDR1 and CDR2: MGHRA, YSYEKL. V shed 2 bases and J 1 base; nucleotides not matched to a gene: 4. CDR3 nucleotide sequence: TGCGCCAGCAGCCAACCGGGACAGAATAACTATGGCTACACCTTC. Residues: CASSQPGQNNYGYTF.

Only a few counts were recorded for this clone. CDR3 coding DNA: TGCGCCAGCAGTGAAAGCTTGGAGGTGAACACTGAAGCTTTCTTT. It specifies CASSESLEVNTEAFF. J is TRBJ1-1 and V is TRBV10-2, with D hard to call. CDR1 WSHSY and CDR2 SAAADI come from the germline V gene. V shed 3 bases and J shed 0 bases, with 11 bases lying between them. This CDR3 comprises 15 residues.

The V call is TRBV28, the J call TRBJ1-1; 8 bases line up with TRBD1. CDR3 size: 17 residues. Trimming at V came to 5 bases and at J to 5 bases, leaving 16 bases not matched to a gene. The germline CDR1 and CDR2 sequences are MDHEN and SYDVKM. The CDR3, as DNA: TGTGCCAGCAGTGAACCCCCGACAGGGGCCCCGGAGACTGAAGCTTTCTTT. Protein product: CASSEPPTGAPETEAFF.

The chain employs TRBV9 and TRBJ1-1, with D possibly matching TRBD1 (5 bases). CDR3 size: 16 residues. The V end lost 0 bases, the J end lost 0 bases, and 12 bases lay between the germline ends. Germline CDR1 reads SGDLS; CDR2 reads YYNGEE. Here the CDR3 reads CASSVAPGKMNTEAFF. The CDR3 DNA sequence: TGTGCCAGCAGCGTAGCCCCAGGGAAAATGAACACTGAAGCTTTCTTT.

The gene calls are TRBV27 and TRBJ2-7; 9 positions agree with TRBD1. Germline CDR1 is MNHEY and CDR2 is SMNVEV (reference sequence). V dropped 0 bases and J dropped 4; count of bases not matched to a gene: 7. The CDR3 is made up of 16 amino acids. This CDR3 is CASSLSVGTGRYEQYF. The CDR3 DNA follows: TGTGCCAGCAGTTTATCCGTCGGGACAGGGCGATACGAGCAGTACTTC.